This is a list of T cell receptor beta chains from one sample in a study of cytomegalovirus exposure and HLA in healthy donors. Sequencing was performed with immunoSEQ multiplex PCR; in TCRdb, only in-frame clones are kept and a portion is missing. The sample lists a few hundred thousand clones; almost 90% were seen once. Sample: PBMCs. The receptors shown here come from a woman between 18 and 29 years old in good health and CMV-seronegative. CDR3s include the opening cysteine and the closing phenylalanine or tryptophan. The D gene is left open where the match is weak. Clone size is given for some rows only: seen once, a few or many times, or a class if the clone is expanded.

V gene	clone size	D gene	J gene	CDR3 DNA	CDR3 protein
TRBV7-2	once	TRBD2	TRBJ2-7	TGTGCCAGCAGCCTTAGGGCAGCGGGGGGACGAAGCTCCTACGAGCAGTACTTC	CASSLRAAGGRSSYEQYF
TRBV4-3	.	.	TRBJ1-4	TGCGCCAGCAGCCAAGACTCCCGACCGGGTGAAAAACTGTTTTTT	CASSQDSRPGEKLFF
TRBV7-6	.	.	TRBJ1-3	TGTGCCAGCAGCCCTACAGGGAACTCTGGAAACACCATATATTTT	CASSPTGNSGNTIYF
TRBV6-5	.	TRBD2	TRBJ2-1	TGTGCCAGCAGTTACCTAGCGGAGTTCTCCTACAATGAGCAGTTCTTC	CASSYLAEFSYNEQFF
TRBV18	.	.	TRBJ1-1	TGTGCCAGCTCACCACTGGGCAAATCTTTTCCATCAGCTTTCTTT	CASSPLGKSFPSAFF
TRBV27	.	TRBD1	TRBJ2-4	TGTGCCAGCGGCCCGGGACAGGTTTTTCTTGAAATGGACATTCAGTACTTC	CASGPGQVFLEMDIQYF
TRBV10-3	few	.	TRBJ1-3	TGTGCCATCAGACGCGACAGATCTGGAAACACCATATATTTT	CAIRRDRSGNTIYF
TRBV6-1	once	TRBD2	TRBJ2-1	TGTGCCACCAGAGCCGGGACTAGCACTTACAATGAGCAGTTCTTC	CATRAGTSTYNEQFF
TRBV29-1	.	.	TRBJ1-1	TGCAGCATCGGGGACAACCGGGCTGAAGCTTTCTTT	CSIGDNRAEAFF
TRBV2	.	.	TRBJ2-7	TGTGCCAGCAAAAGAACTAGCAACTCCTACGAGCAGTACTTC	CASKRTSNSYEQYF
TRBV25-1	few	TRBD1	TRBJ1-2	TGTGCCAGCAGTAAGCCTGGGACAGGGGTCTATGGCTACACCTTC	CASSKPGTGVYGYTF
TRBV11-2	.	TRBD1	TRBJ1-6	TGTGCCAGCAGCTTAATGCCACAGGGGAGTAATTCACCCCTCCACTTT	CASSLMPQGSNSPLHF
TRBV6-1	.	.	TRBJ2-5	TGTGCCAGCAGGACGGGTCCAGAGACCCAGTACTTC	CASRTGPETQYF
TRBV6-1	.	.	TRBJ2-5	TGTGCCAGCAGCCTCTACGGGAGTATTGAGGAGACCCAGTACTTC	CASSLYGSIEETQYF
TRBV7-6	.	TRBD2	TRBJ2-3	TGTGCCAGCAGCTTTAGCGGGGGCGGCACAGATACGCAGTATTTT	CASSFSGGGTDTQYF
TRBV5-1	.	TRBD2	TRBJ2-1	TGCGCCAGTCAGCCGACCATGGCGGGGGGGATCTACAATGAGCAGTTCTTC	CASQPTMAGGIYNEQFF
TRBV28	.	.	TRBJ1-5	TGTGCCAGCAGTTTAGAGGGTGGTAGCAATCAGCCCCAGCATTTT	CASSLEGGSNQPQHF
TRBV4-3	.	.	TRBJ2-1	TGCGCCAGCAGCCAATTTTTGGGGCCTAGCTCCTACAATGAGCAGTTCTTC	CASSQFLGPSSYNEQFF
TRBV13	.	TRBD2	TRBJ2-2	TGTGCCAGCAGCCAGGAGGGCCTAGCGGGGGTTGCCGGGGAGCTGTTTTTT	CASSQEGLAGVAGELFF
TRBV11-2	.	.	TRBJ1-5	TGTGCCAGGAGGGCGATGTTACGACTAGATAGCAATCAGCCCCAGCATTTT	CARRAMLRLDSNQPQHF
TRBV30	.	.	TRBJ2-5	TGTGCCTGGAGTGGGTTTAGCAGGGACCAAGAGACCCAGTACTTC	CAWSGFSRDQETQYF
TRBV15	.	TRBD2	TRBJ2-1	TGTGCCACCAGCAGAGGAGCGGGGATCTACAATGAGCAGTTCTTC	CATSRGAGIYNEQFF
TRBV6-1	.	.	TRBJ2-1	TGTGCCACCGACTCCGGGAACCCGTACAATGAGCAGTTCTTC	CATDSGNPYNEQFF
TRBV27	.	.	TRBJ1-5	TGTGCCAGCAGTACACGCATCAGGCAGCCCCAGCATTTT	CASSTRIRQPQHF
TRBV7-3	.	TRBD1	TRBJ2-5	TGTGCCAGCAGCACATTCGGGACAGGCGTGGGAGAGACCCAGTACTTC	CASSTFGTGVGETQYF
TRBV14	.	TRBD1	TRBJ2-4	TGTGCCAGCAGCCAAGGGACAGGGAAAAACATTCAGTACTTC	CASSQGTGKNIQYF
TRBV7-9	.	TRBD1	TRBJ1-1	TGTGCCAGCAGCAGGGGGGACAGAGATACGAACACTGAAGCTTTCTTT	CASSRGDRDTNTEAFF
TRBV9	.	TRBD2	TRBJ2-3	TGTGCCAGCAGCGTAGCGGCTAGCGGTCTAGTGGATACGCAGTATTTT	CASSVAASGLVDTQYF
TRBV6-6	.	TRBD1	TRBJ2-5	TGTGCCATATCGGACAGGGGCCAGACCCAGTACTTC	CAISDRGQTQYF
TRBV19	.	TRBD1	TRBJ1-1	TGTGCCAGTAGTATAGTGGCCGCCTCACAGGGGAGTTATGAAGCTTTCTTT	CASSIVAASQGSYEAFF
TRBV10-2	.	TRBD2	TRBJ2-5	TGCGCCAGCAGTTACGGGTCTAGCGGGGGGGAAGAGACCCAGTACTTC	CASSYGSSGGEETQYF
TRBV18	.	.	TRBJ2-5	TGTGCCAGCTCACCTCGACTAGAAGAGACCCAGTACTTC	CASSPRLEETQYF
TRBV27	.	.	TRBJ2-1	TGTGCCAGCAGTTTATCGGTCGCACATGGGCAGTTCTTC	CASSLSVAHGQFF
TRBV9	.	.	TRBJ2-2	TGTGCCAGCAGCGGTACGAGGGCCGGGGAGCTGTTTTTT	CASSGTRAGELFF
TRBV7-6	once	TRBD2	TRBJ2-7	TGTGCCAGCAGCGTAATAGCGGGGGGGTCCTACGAGCAGTACTTC	CASSVIAGGSYEQYF
TRBV28	.	TRBD1	TRBJ1-2	TGTGCCAGCAACACCGACAGGGTGGGTGGCTACACCTTC	CASNTDRVGGYTF
TRBV2	.	.	TRBJ1-1	TGTGCCATCTCGGGAGACGGTCACACTGAAGCTTTCTTT	CAISGDGHTEAFF
TRBV9	.	.	TRBJ1-2	TGTGCCAGCAGTGAATCGGGAAACTTGAACTATGGCTACACCTTC	CASSESGNLNYGYTF
TRBV7-9	.	TRBD1	TRBJ1-4	TGTGCCAGCAGCTTGACAGGGACTAATGAAAAACTGTTTTTT	CASSLTGTNEKLFF
TRBV19	.	.	TRBJ2-4	TGTGCCAGTAGTATGATCGAACAGGTGAAAAACATTCAGTACTTC	CASSMIEQVKNIQYF
TRBV28	once	.	TRBJ1-4	TGTGCCAGCCGACCCCGGAAAAGGGGGGGTGAAAAACTGTTTTTT	CASRPRKRGGEKLFF
TRBV4-2	.	TRBD2	TRBJ2-6	TGTGCCAGCAGCCAACGTCTCGGCGGGGGCTCTGGGGCCAACGTCCTGACTTTC	CASSQRLGGGSGANVLTF
TRBV10-3	.	.	TRBJ2-2	TGTGCCATCACCGGAACAGGGATGGGGGAGCTGTTTTTT	CAITGTGMGELFF